This T cell receptor beta chain was observed in a study of blood T cell repertoires in COVID-19. The CDR3 consists of 13 residues. V dropped 4 bases and J dropped 7; count of bases not matched to a gene: 2. Germline CDR1 reads SEHNR; CDR2 reads FQNEAQ (reference sequence). The protocol was immunoSEQ multiplex PCR, while the TCRdb copy is restricted to in-frame clones and leaves out a portion. The sample carries roughly 260,000 clones, about 90% recorded once. The sequencing input was peripheral blood. The source of this sequence is a person between 18 and 30 years old with COVID-19, enrolled during active disease. The chain employs TRBV7-9 and TRBJ2-2; 8 nucleotides align to TRBD1. The CDR3 protein is CASSSTGGGELFF. The CDR3 DNA is TGTGCCAGCAGCTCCACAGGGGGCGGGGAGCTGTTTTTT. Full variable domain (rest looked up from reference TRBV7-9 and TRBJ2-2): DTGVSQNPRHKITKRGQNVTFRCDPISEHNRLYWYRQTLGQGPEFLTYFQNEAQLEKSRLLSDRFSAERPKGSFSTLEIQRTEQGDSAMYLCASSSTGGGELFFGEGSRLTVL.